This TCR beta chain derives from a study of shared clonotypes between healthy human individuals. Across the study: Donor ages ranged 18 to 49 years: a couple of women, a few men.

This clone occurred a few times. Its antigen is not identified. Negatively enriched CD4+ T cells were divided by CD45RA into naive and memory. Whole-study findings and limits: When naive CD4 clonotypes were compared across a few donors, roughly 4.9% were shared.

Germline CDR1 and CDR2: SGHTA and FQGTGA. V gave up 5 bases and J gave up 2 bases, with 9 bases separating them. The CDR3 loop spans 14 amino acids. The authors split each subset's genomic DNA evenly across several immunoSEQ plates. The assay was immunoSEQ multiplex PCR, and TCRdb's table has in-frame clones only and misses some. The table has approximately 2.5 million clones, 93% seen once; the top ten hold approximately 0.36%. This sequence originates from a man aged 18 to 35 in good health. Some clones in this sample may be carry-over from other donors' samples. Sequences were obtained from naive CD4+ T cells from PBMCs. As for subset: CD45RA+ positively selected. The V and J genes are TRBV7-3 and TRBJ2-2; D remains unclear. The CDR3 DNA reads TGTGCCAGCAGCCCAATAGCCAACACCGGGGAGCTGTTTTTT. The encoded protein is CASSPIANTGELFF.